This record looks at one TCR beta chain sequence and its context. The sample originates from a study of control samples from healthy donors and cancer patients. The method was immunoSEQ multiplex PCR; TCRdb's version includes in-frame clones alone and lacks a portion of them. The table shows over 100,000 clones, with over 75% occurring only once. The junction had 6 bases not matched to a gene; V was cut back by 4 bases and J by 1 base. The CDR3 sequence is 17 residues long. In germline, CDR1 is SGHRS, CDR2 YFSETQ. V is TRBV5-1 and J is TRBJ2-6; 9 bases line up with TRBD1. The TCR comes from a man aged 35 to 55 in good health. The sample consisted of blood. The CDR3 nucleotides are TGCGCCAGCAGCCCCACGACAGGGGGATCTGGGGCCAACGTCCTGACTTTC. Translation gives CASSPTTGGSGANVLTF.